A selection of T cell receptor beta chains follows, all from one sample in a study of siplizumab effects on memory and regulatory T cells. Data came from immunoSEQ multiplex PCR; TCRdb stores just in-frame clones and leaves some out. The sample lists 100,000 or so clones, about 91% occurring once. The sequenced sample was CD4+ T cells sorted from blood. The source is a human donor in good health. Some clones in this sample may be carry-over from other donors' samples. Each CDR3 is given with its conserved first and last residue. D genes are given only for firm matches.

cdr3_aa v_call d_call j_call
CATLWVMNTEAFF TRBV6-1 - TRBJ1-1
CASEKLTSGSGNEQFF TRBV14 TRBD2 TRBJ2-1
CASSLAGDNQPQHF TRBV7-9 - TRBJ1-5
CASSLGMGGVTEAFF TRBV18 - TRBJ1-1
CASSQDGTAHTEAFF TRBV14 TRBD1 TRBJ1-1
CASRLADSYNEQFF TRBV6-6 - TRBJ2-1
CASSQVGQGAANEKLFF TRBV23-1 TRBD1 TRBJ1-4
CASSYLSGRADRSYNEQFF TRBV9 TRBD2 TRBJ2-1
CASTSGASNTGELFF TRBV7-9 TRBD2 TRBJ2-2
CASSYIPGIGEKLFF TRBV6-5 - TRBJ1-4
CASSVWAGATNNEQFF TRBV9 TRBD2 TRBJ2-1
CASSLTSSGELFF TRBV7-3 - TRBJ2-2
CASSPNRGTDTQYF TRBV11-2 - TRBJ2-3
CAWTRGYGYTF TRBV30 TRBD1 TRBJ1-2
CASRFPGTPNGGQYF TRBV28 - TRBJ2-5
CASSLVRDTRRHTGELFF TRBV5-4 - TRBJ2-2
CASSLGDKGRETQYF TRBV19 - TRBJ2-5
CASSEFSWNQPQHF TRBV6-5 - TRBJ1-5
CASSLVPPSPLGTGELFF TRBV7-3 - TRBJ2-2
CASSIAQLTSEAFF TRBV19 - TRBJ1-1
CSVEVVVTEAFF TRBV29-1 - TRBJ1-1
CAGRQGAGELFF TRBV2 TRBD1 TRBJ2-2
CASSLGDRSTDTQYF TRBV7-9 TRBD1 TRBJ2-3
CSALMGVSYEQYF TRBV29-1 - TRBJ2-7
CASSSGQKYGYTF TRBV5-4 TRBD1 TRBJ1-2
CASSLGSIQYEQYF TRBV5-1 - TRBJ2-7